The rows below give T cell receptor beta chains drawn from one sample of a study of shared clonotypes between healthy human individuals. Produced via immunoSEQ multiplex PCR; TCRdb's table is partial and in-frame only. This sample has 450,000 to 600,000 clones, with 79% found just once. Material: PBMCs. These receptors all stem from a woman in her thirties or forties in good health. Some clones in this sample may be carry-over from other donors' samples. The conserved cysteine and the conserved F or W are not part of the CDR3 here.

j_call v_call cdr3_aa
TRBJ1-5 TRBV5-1 ASSFHRVSLIQEPQH
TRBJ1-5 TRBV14 ASSQDGSQPQH
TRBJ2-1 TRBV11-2 ASSSLAAGPYNEQF
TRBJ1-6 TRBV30 AWSRETISPLH
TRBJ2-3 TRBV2 ASSEGAGGPPDTQY
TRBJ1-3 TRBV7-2 ASNPTGGAGGNTIY
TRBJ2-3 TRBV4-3 ASSQEVSGSADTQY
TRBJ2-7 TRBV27 ASSLGGGYEQY
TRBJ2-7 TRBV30 AWSVGRVSYEQY
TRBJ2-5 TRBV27 ASSLFGTGAGETQY
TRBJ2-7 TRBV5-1 ASSRREASPYEQY
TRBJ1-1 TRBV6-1 ASSARPGTEAF
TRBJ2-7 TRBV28 ASSLSSGSSYEQY
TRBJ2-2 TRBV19 ASSIPPGQGRRAGELF
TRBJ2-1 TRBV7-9 ASSLGRPGLAVYNEQF
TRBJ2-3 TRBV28 ASTPRDFTDTQY
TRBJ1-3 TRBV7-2 ASSFGGGAGNTIY
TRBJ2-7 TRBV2 ASSENVAEQY
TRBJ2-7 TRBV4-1 ASSQEEGQSAYEQY
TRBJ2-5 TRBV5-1 ASSLAQREVGETQY
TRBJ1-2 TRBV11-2 ASSLEGGGDYGYT
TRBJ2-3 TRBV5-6 ASGRQLWGADTQY
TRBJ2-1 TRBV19 ASRVSGRVAGDEQF
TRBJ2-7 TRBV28 ASSSTSGRAYEQY
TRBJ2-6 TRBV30 AWSVQLFPTSSGANVLT
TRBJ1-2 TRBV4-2 ASSQDGRSYGYT
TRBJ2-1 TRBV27 ASSPGLYNEQF
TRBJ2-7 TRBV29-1 SAQGYGYEQY
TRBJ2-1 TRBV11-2 ASSRLAEYHNEQF
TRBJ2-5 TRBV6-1 ASTREVQETQY
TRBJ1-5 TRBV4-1 ASRAGEGSNQPQH
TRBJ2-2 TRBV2 ARGTSTNTGELF